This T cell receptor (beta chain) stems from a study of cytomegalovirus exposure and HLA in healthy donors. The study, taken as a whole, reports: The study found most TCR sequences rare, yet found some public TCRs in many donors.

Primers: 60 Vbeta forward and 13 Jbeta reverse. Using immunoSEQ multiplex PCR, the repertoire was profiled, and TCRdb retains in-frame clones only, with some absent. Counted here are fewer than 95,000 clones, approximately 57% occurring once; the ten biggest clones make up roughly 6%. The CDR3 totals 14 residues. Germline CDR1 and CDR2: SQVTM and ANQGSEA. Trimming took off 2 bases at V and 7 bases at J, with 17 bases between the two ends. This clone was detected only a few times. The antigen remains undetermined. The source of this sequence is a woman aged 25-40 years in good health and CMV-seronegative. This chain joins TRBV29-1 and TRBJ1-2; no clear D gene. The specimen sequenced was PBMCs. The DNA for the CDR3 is TGCAGCGTTGAAAGGGCCTCGGGAGGGATTGGCTACACCTTC. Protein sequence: CSVERASGGIGYTF.